This entry concerns a single TCR beta chain. Antigen specificity is unknown. These data come from a study of cytomegalovirus exposure and HLA in healthy donors. PCR amplification relied on 60 Vbeta primers (plus 13 Jbeta primers). Assay: immunoSEQ multiplex PCR; the TCRdb copy retains only in-frame clones and omits some. The sample carries some 150,000 clones, roughly 73% recorded once. Regarding the study as a whole: It was reported that TCR beta sequences correctly inferred the HLA-A and HLA-B alleles for most subjects. Trimming of TCR beta V- and J-genes showed a link, identified in a later analysis, to a missense DCLRE1C variant. TCR beta chains numbering some 160 were designated cytomegalovirus-associated.

Germline lookup yields CDR1 MNHEY and CDR2 SVGAGI. The V end lost 6 bases, the J end lost 7 bases, and 13 bases lay between the germline ends. This CDR3 is 12 amino acids long. The sequenced sample consisted of PBMCs. The receptor was isolated from a middle-aged man in good health and CMV-seronegative. The chain combines TRBV6-5 with TRBJ2-7; possible D gene TRBD2, 6 bases. The CDR3 DNA is TGTGCCAGCAGCCAGTATAGCGGAGAGCAGTACTTC. It encodes CASSQYSGEQYF.